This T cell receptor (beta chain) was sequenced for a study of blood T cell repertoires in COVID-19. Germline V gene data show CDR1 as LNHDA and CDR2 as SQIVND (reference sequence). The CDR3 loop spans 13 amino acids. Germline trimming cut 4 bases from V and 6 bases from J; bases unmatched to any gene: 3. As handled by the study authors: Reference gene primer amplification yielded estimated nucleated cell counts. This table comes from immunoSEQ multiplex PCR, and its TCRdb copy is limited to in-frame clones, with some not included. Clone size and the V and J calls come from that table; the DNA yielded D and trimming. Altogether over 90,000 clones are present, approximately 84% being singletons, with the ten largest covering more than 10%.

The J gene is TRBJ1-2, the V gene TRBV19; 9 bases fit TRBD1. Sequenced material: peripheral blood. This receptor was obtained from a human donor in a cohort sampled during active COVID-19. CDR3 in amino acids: CASSRTGADGYTF. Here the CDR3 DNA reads TGTGCCAGTAGTAGGACAGGGGCAGATGGCTACACCTTC.